This entry concerns a single TCR beta chain. Its target is unknown. The entry originates in a study of shared clonotypes between healthy human individuals. The V gene lost 4 bases and the J gene lost 3 bases, with 14 bases spanning the gap. The CDR3 covers 14 residues. Per germline, CDR1 SGHNT and CDR2 YYREEE (reference sequence). Replicate PCRs from sorted subsets contained approximately 190 ng DNA, which is 30,000 to 35,000 T cell genomes. Profiled with immunoSEQ multiplex PCR; TCRdb holds only in-frame clones, not every one. The table records 2 million to 3 million clones, approximately 93% of them present only once. Findings and caveats of the study: Across subsets, estimated richness was generally greater for naive than for memory populations. Generation probabilities were higher for clonotypes shared across all four sorted-subset donors than for unshared ones.

Material for sequencing was naive CD4+ T cells from PBMCs. Specified subset: CD45RA+ positively selected. This sequence was found in a man aged 18 to 29 in good health. Some clones in this sample may be carry-over from other donors' samples. The J gene is TRBJ2-7, the V gene TRBV5-4; D uncertain. The CDR3 DNA sequence: TGTGCCAGCAGCCCCGAGAGGCAGAACTACGAGCAGTACTTC. Protein product: CASSPERQNYEQYF.